This passage covers 24 T cell receptor beta chains from one sample sequenced in a study of a mutant IDH1 vaccine in newly diagnosed glioma (dated by TCRdb to the early 2020s). Read against the paper, the sample's time point label means: week 23, last vaccination. Every vaccine dose consisted of 300 ug of a 20-mer mutant IDH1 peptide in Montanide, administered subcutaneously together with topical imiquimod. Libraries came from the immunoSEQ multiplex PCR assay. The immuneACCESS repertoire file appears here via TCRdb, limited to in-frame rearrangements. These files lack a portion of the clones; in checked studies, under half of the deficit traces to unresolved V genes, and the cause of the others is not known. This sample comprises about 82,000 clones, about 82% of them detected only once. The ten largest clones take up about 2.2% of the sample. Antigen specificity for these receptors is unknown. Source: PBMCs, taken from a glioma patient whose treatment included an IDH1 peptide vaccine. The receptor source for this set is a man younger than 40 with glioma. Some clones in this sample may be carry-over from other donors' samples.

V is TRBV7-9 and J is TRBJ1-3, with 8 bases that match TRBD1. Trimming took 3 bases from V and 0 from J; bases not matched to a gene: 1. This CDR3 contains 15 residues. Germline CDR1 SEHNR, CDR2 FQNEAQ (reference sequence). CDR3 sequence: CASSLDRASGNTIYF. The CDR3 nucleotides are TGTGCCAGCAGCTTGGACAGGGCCTCTGGAAACACCATATATTTT.

The chain recombines TRBV4-1 with TRBJ2-4, with 10 bases matching TRBD2. There are 15 residues in the CDR3. J gave up 0 bases and V 4 bases, and 0 bases lay outside the gene matches. The germline V gene encodes CDR1 MGHRA and CDR2 YSYEKL. The CDR3 loop reads CASSRTSGAKNIQYF. CDR3 in DNA: TGCGCCAGCAGCCGGACTAGCGGAGCCAAAAACATTCAGTACTTC.

V and J are TRBV23-1 and TRBJ2-7, with D uncertain. TRBV23-1 is known as an ORF, though its function is uncertain. This CDR3 spans 13 amino acids. V was trimmed by 3 bases and J by 4 bases, leaving 10 bases between them. CDR3: CASSHLGWYEQYF. CDR3 DNA: TGCGCCAGCAGTCACCTAGGATGGTACGAGCAGTACTTC.

This clone was recorded once. The chain is built from TRBV9 and TRBJ1-1, with 7 bases matching TRBD1. In germline, CDR1 is SGDLS, CDR2 YYNGEE. The CDR3 sequence is 16 residues long. Unmatched junction bases numbered 13, after V lost 4 bases and J lost 4 bases. CDR3 nucleotides: TGTGCCAGCAGCAGTGGGGCCCCAGGGGGGGGCACTGAAGCTTTCTTT. Its translation: CASSSGAPGGGTEAFF.

This chain joins TRBV2 and TRBJ1-1, with D possibly being TRBD1 (5 bases). From germline, CDR1 is SNHLY and CDR2 FYNNEI. The CDR3 spans 15 residues. Trimming removed 5 bases from V and 3 bases from J, with 16 bases in between. CDR3 sequence: CASSLFGGEDTEAFF. The CDR3 DNA sequence: TGTGCCAGCAGTTTATTCGGGGGAGAAGACACTGAAGCTTTCTTT.

V usage is TRBV19 and J usage is TRBJ2-1; possible D gene TRBD1, 5 bases. V lost 5 bases and J 5 bases, leaving 16 bases between the germline ends. The length of the CDR3 is 15 residues. CDR1 is LNHDA, CDR2 SQIVND, per germline (reference sequence). The CDR3, as DNA: TGTGCCAGTAGTCCCCCAGGGCTTTCTAACAATGAGCAGTTCTTC. As protein: CASSPPGLSNNEQFF.

This chain links TRBV5-1 with TRBJ2-3, with TRBD2 matching 15 bases. J was trimmed by 6 bases and V by 4 bases; bases with no gene match: 18. The CDR3 contains 20 residues. Germline values: CDR1 SGHRS, CDR2 YFSETQ. The CDR3 nucleotides are TGCGCCAGCAGCCTCCGGTGGACTAGCGGGAGGGCCCCCCTGGGGGATACGCAGTATTTT. This gives the protein CASSLRWTSGRAPLGDTQYF. The complete variable domain, with remaining parts taken from reference TRBV5-1 and TRBJ2-3, reads KAGVTQTPRYLIKTRGQQVTLSCSPISGHRSVSWYQQTPGQGLQFLFEYFSETQRNKGNFPGRFSGRQFSNSRSEMNVSTLELGDSALYLCASSLRWTSGRAPLGDTQYFGPGTRLTVL.

The chain joins TRBV6-5 to TRBJ1-5; 8 bases agree with TRBD1. V trimming: 5 bases; J trimming: 6 bases; junction bases outside the gene matches: 6. This CDR3 is built from 14 residues. Germline V lookup: CDR1 MNHEY, CDR2 SVGAGI. The CDR3 sequence is CASSQTGDVQPQHF. CDR3 nucleotide sequence: TGTGCCAGCAGTCAGACAGGGGATGTTCAGCCCCAGCATTTT.

The V gene is TRBV6-1, the J gene TRBJ1-2; tentative D call: TRBD1 (5 bases). V was clipped by 4 bases and J by 2 bases, with 14 bases between them. The CDR3 consists of 15 residues. Germline V gene data show CDR1 as MNHNS and CDR2 as SASEGT. The CDR3 nucleotides are TGTGCCAGCAGTGCCGCGGGTCCAGGGAACTATGGCTACACCTTC. This gives the protein CASSAAGPGNYGYTF.

The chain recombines TRBV28 with TRBJ2-5; D is perhaps TRBD2 (5 bases). Looked up from germline, CDR1 is MDHEN and CDR2 is SYDVKM. The CDR3 is 14 amino acids. V was shortened by 3 bases and J by 7 bases, with 15 bases between the two germline ends. The CDR3 DNA reads TGTGCCAGCAGTTTTCGGCCGACACGGGGGACCCAGTACTTC. Protein: CASSFRPTRGTQYF.

The chain has TRBV9 and TRBJ2-3; D possibly corresponds to TRBD1 (5 bases). The CDR3 consists of 15 residues. The germline V and J ends were trimmed by 3 bases and 0 bases, with 11 bases remaining between them. Germline V CDR1 and CDR2: SGDLS, YYNGEE. Written as DNA, the CDR3 is TGTGCCAGCAGCGGTAGGGGCGCAAGCACAGATACGCAGTATTTT. Translating gives CASSGRGASTDTQYF.

This clone was picked up one time. The chain joins TRBV5-6 to TRBJ2-7, with 10 bases matching TRBD2. Germline values: CDR1 SGHDT, CDR2 YYEEEE. V shed 4 bases and J 4 bases; nucleotides not matched to a gene: 11. The CDR3 is 16 amino acids. CDR3 sequence: CASSVRASGSRYEQYF. The CDR3 DNA follows: TGTGCCAGCAGCGTCAGGGCTAGCGGGAGTCGGTACGAGCAGTACTTC. Complete variable domain (other parts from reference TRBV5-6 and TRBJ2-7): DAGVTQSPTHLIKTRGQQVTLRCSPKSGHDTVSWYQQALGQGPQFIFQYYEEEERQRGNFPDRFSGHQFPNYSSELNVNALLLGDSALYLCASSVRASGSRYEQYFGPGTRLTVT.

The chain has TRBV29-1 and TRBJ2-7; maybe TRBD2 (5 bases). Trimming removed 4 bases at V and 3 bases at J, with 16 bases between. CDR1 is SQVTM and CDR2 is ANQGSEA in the germline V gene. CDR3 size: 14 residues. The CDR3 nucleotides are TGCAGCGTTGGAGGTTTAGCGTATAGCTACGAGCAGTACTTC. It codes for CSVGGLAYSYEQYF.

The J gene is TRBJ1-3, the V gene TRBV4-3; TRBD1 might be the D (6 bases). The CDR3 is 16 amino acids. CDR1 and CDR2 (germline): LGHNA, YSLEER. V lost 0 bases, J lost 2 bases, and 11 bases lay in between. The CDR3 DNA follows: TGCGCCAGCAGCCAAGAGCCCCAGGGGCCTGGAAACACCATATATTTT. Translated: CASSQEPQGPGNTIYF.

This chain connects TRBV10-3 to TRBJ1-5; 9 nucleotides agree with TRBD1. Germline trimming cut 0 bases from V and 1 base from J; bases unmatched to any gene: 4. Germline V gene data show CDR1 as ENHRY and CDR2 as SYGVKD. This CDR3 region has 17 residues. The CDR3 DNA sequence: TGTGCCATCAGTGAGTCGAGGGACAGGGAAAGCAATCAGCCCCAGCATTTT. This codes for CAISESRDRESNQPQHF.

This CDR3 is CASSLDRASYNSPLHF. As DNA, the CDR3 is TGTGCCAGCAGTCTCGACAGAGCCTCCTATAATTCACCCCTCCACTTT. The V gene is TRBV7-2, the J gene TRBJ1-6; the D gene is possibly TRBD1 (5 bases). CDR3 length: 16 amino acids. Trimming stripped 6 bases from V and 0 bases from J, with 12 bases between. CDR1 is SGHTA, CDR2 FQGNSA, per germline.

This clone showed up just once. V is TRBV4-1 and J is TRBJ1-4; D gene uncertain. This CDR3 comprises 14 residues. Germline lookup yields CDR1 MGHRA and CDR2 YSYEKL. Between the trimmed V and J ends, which lost 0 bases and 11 bases, there was a span of 13 bases. CDR3 residues: CASSQDNPGQKLFF. In nucleotides, the CDR3 is TGCGCCAGCAGCCAAGATAACCCCGGCCAGAAACTGTTTTTT.

This clone was counted only a few times. The rearrangement links TRBV2 to TRBJ1-1; tentatively, D is TRBD1 (5 bases). In germline, CDR1 is SNHLY, CDR2 FYNNEI. Trimming removed 7 bases at V and 5 bases at J, with 17 bases between. CDR3 length: 14 amino acids. The CDR3 region has the DNA TGTGCCAGCATACCAGCGGGGCAGGATACTGAAGCTTTCTTT. Encoded protein: CASIPAGQDTEAFF.

The rearrangement joins TRBV4-1 to TRBJ2-4; D unresolved. V was clipped by 1 base and J by 0 bases, with 7 bases between them. The CDR3 consists of 15 residues. Per the germline V gene, CDR1 is MGHRA and CDR2 is YSYEKL. The CDR3 coding sequence is TGCGCCAGCAGCCAAGTTGGGCTAGCCAAAAACATTCAGTACTTC. Translation gives CASSQVGLAKNIQYF.

The chain carries TRBV11-2 and TRBJ2-6, with 11 bases fitting TRBD1. The CDR3 totals 17 residues. Germline CDR1 and CDR2: SGHAT and FQNNGV. J gave up 2 bases and V 6 bases, and 6 bases lay outside the gene matches. This chain's CDR3 is CASSSPGQGAGANVLTF. The DNA of the CDR3 is TGTGCCAGCAGTTCCCCGGGACAGGGGGCTGGGGCCAACGTCCTGACTTTC.

The chain employs TRBV1 and TRBJ1-2. TRBV1 represents a pseudogene. The CDR3 is 15 amino acids. The CDR3 nucleotides are TGCACCAGCAGCCAGAATGCCGGGGCGCGGAGTGGCTACACCTTC. It codes for CTSSQNAGARSGYTF.

CDR3 region: CATSLSRNTEAFF. The CDR3 DNA is TGTGCCACCAGCCTCTCTAGGAACACTGAAGCTTTCTTT. The chain uses TRBV15 and TRBJ1-1; D unclear. Trimming removed 5 bases from V and 1 base from J, with 8 bases in between. The CDR3 sequence is 13 residues long. The germline V gene encodes CDR1 LNHNV and CDR2 YYDKDF (reference sequence).

The chain couples TRBV5-6 to TRBJ2-1; 10 positions match TRBD1. Per germline, CDR1 SGHDT and CDR2 YYEEEE. With 5 bases clipped from V and 5 bases from J, the junction kept 7 bases outside the gene matches. The CDR3 is 15 amino acids. CDR3 bases: TGTGCCAGCAGTCCGGGGACAGGGGCGAACAATGAGCAGTTCTTC. Its translation is CASSPGTGANNEQFF.

V is TRBV7-2 and J is TRBJ2-6; D remains ambiguous. Trimming stripped 1 base from V and 0 bases from J, with 4 bases between. Germline-derived CDR1 and CDR2 are SGHTA and FQGNSA. The CDR3 is 15 amino acids. The chain's CDR3 is CASSLDGSGANVLTF. DNA for the CDR3: TGTGCCAGCAGCTTAGACGGCTCTGGGGCCAACGTCCTGACTTTC.